Listed here are 14 T cell receptor beta chains from one sample, sequenced in a study of T cells in Graves' hyperthyroidism and ophthalmopathy. RNA transcripts gave rise to amplified TCR beta CDR3 regions. A set of HTBI primers served as the primers for a first-round RT-PCR of the TCR CDR3. TCRdb re-called the multiplex PCR reads through MiXCR, storing one row per CDR3 protein. The table shows about 600,000 distinct CDR3 sequences, with approximately 15% occurring only once. The specimen sequenced was blood. These receptors were collected from a young woman with Graves' ophthalmopathy.

In its sample, this clonotype was seen many times. The chain uses TRBV28 and TRBJ2-5; no clear D gene. The CDR3 is 12 residues long. Germline CDR1 is MDHEN and CDR2 is SYDVKM. The V and J ends lost 7 bases and 1 base respectively, with 7 bases between them. The CDR3 here is CASMRSQETQYF. The DNA for the CDR3 is TGTGCCAGCATGAGGAGCCAAGAGACCCAGTACTTC.

The chain uses TRBV10-3 and TRBJ1-1; the match to TRBD1 covers 7 bases. The CDR3 is 14 amino acids. Germline assignment: CDR1 ENHRY and CDR2 SYGVKD. Germline trimming cut 10 bases from V and 8 bases from J; bases unmatched to any gene: 16. The CDR3 region has the DNA TGTGCCACACGTAAGGAGAGAGGGGGCGGGGAAGCTTTCTTT. The encoded protein is CATRKERGGGEAFF.

The rearrangement uses TRBV7-6 and TRBJ2-7; 7 bases map to TRBD2. Trimming at V came to 1 base and at J to 4 bases, leaving 13 bases not matched to a gene. Germline CDR1 SGHVS, CDR2 FNYEAQ. The CDR3 covers 17 residues. The CDR3 bases are TGTGCCAGCAGCTTAGTCGCGGGGGAGGGACCACCTTACGAGCAGTACTTC. It is translated as CASSLVAGEGPPYEQYF.

At least ten counts were recorded for this clonotype. The V and J genes are TRBV20-1 and TRBJ1-4; D not resolved. The CDR3 loop spans 17 amino acids. CDR1 is DFQATT and CDR2 is SNEGSKA in the germline V gene (reference sequence). V was clipped by 0 bases and J by 0 bases, with 14 bases between them. For the CDR3, the DNA is TGCAGTGCTAGAGACCAATCTGACGGCACAACTAATGAAAAACTGTTTTTT. Residues: CSARDQSDGTTNEKLFF.

This clonotype was seen repeatedly, ten times or more. This chain connects TRBV7-2 to TRBJ2-2, with TRBD1 identical over 8 bases. The CDR3 covers 14 residues. CDR1 is SGHTA and CDR2 is FQGNSA in the germline V gene. V shed 5 bases, J shed 7 bases, and the junction held 6 bases outside the gene matches. The CDR3 protein is CASSQTGVRGELFF. The CDR3 DNA follows: TGTGCCAGCAGCCAGACAGGGGTACGCGGGGAGCTGTTTTTT. The full variable domain, completed using reference TRBV7-2 and TRBJ2-2, is GAGVSQSPSNKVTEKGKDVELRCDPISGHTALYWYRQSLGQGLEFLIYFQGNSAPDKSGLPSDRFSAERTGGSVSTLTIQRTQQEDSAVYLCASSQTGVRGELFFGEGSRLTVL.

This clonotype was recorded at least ten times. The rearrangement links TRBV30 to TRBJ1-2; D uncertain. CDR1 is GTSNPN and CDR2 is SVGIG in the germline V gene (reference sequence). The V end lost 2 bases, the J end lost 4 bases, and 17 bases lay between the germline ends. The CDR3 totals 15 residues. Written as DNA, the CDR3 is TGTGCCTGGAGTTCCGGACGAGGAGGAGGCTATGGCTACACCTTC. Its protein product is CAWSSGRGGGYGYTF.

This clonotype occurred many times. The chain carries TRBV28 and TRBJ2-6; D unresolved. Per germline, CDR1 MDHEN and CDR2 SYDVKM. The CDR3 length is 19 residues. Trimming took 3 bases from V and 0 from J, leaving 18 bases between them. CDR3 bases: TGTGCCAGCAGTTTGTTTAGCCAGTTCCCATTCTCTGGGGCCAACGTCCTGACTTTC. Amino acid sequence: CASSLFSQFPFSGANVLTF.

Many counts were recorded for this clonotype. This sequence joins TRBV5-6 and TRBJ2-7; TRBD1 is a possible D gene (5 bases). Trimming stripped 6 bases from V and 3 bases from J, with 13 bases between. This CDR3 spans 13 amino acids. From germline, CDR1 is SGHDT and CDR2 YYEEEE. CDR3 protein: CASTRTPHYEQYF. DNA for the CDR3: TGTGCCAGCACCCGGACACCTCACTACGAGCAGTACTTC.

This clonotype occurred many times. This is likely a read error, given that the CDR3 carries no conserved phenylalanine or tryptophan at its end. The V and J genes are TRBV7-8 and TRBJ1-1; D is ambiguous. Germline values: CDR1 SGHVS, CDR2 FQNEAQ. V lost 5 bases and J 3 bases, leaving 13 bases between the germline ends. This CDR3 has 14 amino acids. CDR3 sequence: CASSPTNGDTEAFL. The CDR3 DNA is TGTGCCAGCAGCCCCACAAACGGGGACACTGAAGCTTTCCTT.

At least ten counts were recorded for this clonotype. The V and J genes are TRBV4-3 and TRBJ2-7; D ambiguous. The CDR3 contains 15 residues. CDR1 and CDR2 (germline): LGHNA, YSLEER. V was cut by 3 bases and J by 2 bases, with 14 bases left in between. In DNA form, the CDR3 reads TGCGCCAGCAGCCAGTCATCCACGAGACCCTACGAGCAGTACTTC. This encodes CASSQSSTRPYEQYF.

This CDR3 reads CASSFGTAYYGYTF. In DNA, the CDR3 is TGTGCCAGTAGTTTCGGGACAGCCTACTATGGCTACACCTTC. This chain uses TRBV19 with TRBJ1-2, with 7 bases that match TRBD1. Germline V gene data show CDR1 as LNHDA and CDR2 as SQIVND (reference sequence). The V and J ends lost 5 bases and 3 bases, in that order; junction bases with no gene match: 6. This CDR3 comprises 14 residues.

This clonotype was recorded at least ten times. The chain combines TRBV20-1 with TRBJ2-3, with D unclear. The V gene lost 0 bases and the J gene lost 2 bases, with 9 bases spanning the gap. Germline loops: CDR1 DFQATT, CDR2 SNEGSKA (reference sequence). The length of the CDR3 is 14 residues. DNA of the CDR3: TGCAGTGCTAGAGAGGGCTTTCTCACAGATACGCAGTATTTT. Amino acids: CSAREGFLTDTQYF.

Points on this clonotype: Since a much larger clone is just one base distant, this may be a read error. This CDR3 fails to terminate in the conserved phenylalanine or tryptophan, so it likely reflects a read error. This CDR3 is CASSLDVGRTYNEQFL. For the CDR3, the DNA is TGTGCCAGCAGCTTAGATGTTGGGAGAACCTACAATGAGCAGTTCCTC. The chain employs TRBV7-2 and TRBJ2-1, with a possible D match to TRBD2 (5 bases). Trimming took off 1 base at V and 2 bases at J, with 12 bases between the two ends. Germline-derived CDR1 and CDR2 are SGHTA and FQGNSA. The CDR3 consists of 16 residues.

The chain carries TRBV27 and TRBJ1-1, with 8 bases that match TRBD1. V was pared by 4 bases and J by 4 bases, with 8 bases of the junction left unmatched. The CDR3 runs to 15 residues. Per the germline V gene, CDR1 is MNHEY and CDR2 is SMNVEV (reference sequence). DNA of the CDR3: TGTGCCAGCAGTTATCAGGGGGCGCGTGGCACTGAAGCTTTCTTT. Its protein product is CASSYQGARGTEAFF.